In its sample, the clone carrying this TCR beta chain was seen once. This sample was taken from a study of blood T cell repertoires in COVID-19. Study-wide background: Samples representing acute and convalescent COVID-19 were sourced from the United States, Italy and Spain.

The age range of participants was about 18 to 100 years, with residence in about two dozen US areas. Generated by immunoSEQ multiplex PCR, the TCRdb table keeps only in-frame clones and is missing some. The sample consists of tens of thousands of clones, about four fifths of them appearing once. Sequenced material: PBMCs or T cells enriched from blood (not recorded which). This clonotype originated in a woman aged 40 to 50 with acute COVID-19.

The DNA for the CDR3 is TGTGCCAGCAGCCAAGAATGGGACAGCTCCTATGGCTACACCTTC. This encodes CASSQEWDSSYGYTF. V usage is TRBV3-1 (or the pseudogene TRBV3-2) and J usage is TRBJ1-2, with 7 positions matching TRBD1. Germline CDR1 reads LGHDT; CDR2 reads YNNKEL (reference sequence). The CDR3 length is 15 residues. V lost 0 bases, J lost 4 bases, and 5 bases stayed unmatched.